The 15 T cell receptor beta chains below come from one sample, sequenced in a study of cytomegalovirus exposure and HLA in healthy donors. The protocol was immunoSEQ multiplex PCR, while the TCRdb copy is restricted to in-frame clones and leaves out a portion. This sample has around 100,000 clones; about 94% occur once, and the top ten carry around 0.85%. Sequencing was performed on PBMCs. Receptors were obtained from a woman younger than 35 in good health and CMV-seronegative.

V is TRBV5-6 and J is TRBJ2-3; D gene uncertain. V dropped 1 base and J dropped 1 base, with 10 bases sitting between them. Germline lookup yields CDR1 SGHDT and CDR2 YYEEEE. The CDR3 length is 15 residues. CDR3 DNA: TGTGCCAGCAGCTTGACTACCGGTGGCACAGATACGCAGTATTTT. This sequence encodes CASSLTTGGTDTQYF.

The V call is TRBV13, the J call TRBJ2-3, with D perhaps TRBD1 (8 bases). Germline values: CDR1 PRHDT, CDR2 FYEKMQ (reference sequence). V was shortened by 2 bases and J by 4 bases, with 19 bases between the two germline ends. The CDR3 runs 17 residues. CDR3 in amino acids: CASSLSDRDYGADTQYF. DNA for the CDR3: TGTGCCAGCAGCTTATCGGACAGGGACTATGGCGCAGATACGCAGTATTTT.

The V gene is TRBV18, the J gene TRBJ1-2; 9 positions agree with TRBD1. The CDR3 contains 15 residues. CDR1 and CDR2 from the germline V gene are KGHSH and LQKENI. The V and J ends lost 3 bases and 4 bases, in that order; junction bases with no gene match: 6. This CDR3 reads CASSPGQGFGYGYTF. For the CDR3, the DNA is TGTGCCAGCTCACCGGGACAGGGATTTGGCTATGGCTACACCTTC.

The chain has TRBV6-5 and TRBJ1-3; D unclear. V shed 5 bases and J shed 0 bases, with 11 bases lying between them. Germline V CDR1 and CDR2: MNHEY, SVGAGI. The CDR3 contains 15 residues. CDR3 coding DNA: TGTGCCAGCAGTAGCCGGGGTGTCTCTGGAAACACCATATATTTT. Translation: CASSSRGVSGNTIYF.

This clone was seen a single time. The rearrangement joins TRBV6-4 to TRBJ1-6; 10 bases map to TRBD1. Germline values: CDR1 MRHNA, CDR2 SNTAGT. Germline trimming cut 4 bases from V and 4 bases from J; bases unmatched to any gene: 1. The CDR3 has 15 residues. In nucleotides, the CDR3 is TGTGCCAGCAGTGGGACAGGGGGTTATAATTCACCCCTCCACTTT. This sequence encodes CASSGTGGYNSPLHF.

The chain couples TRBV9 to TRBJ2-5, with D perhaps matching TRBD2 (5 bases). The germline V gene has CDR1 SGDLS and CDR2 YYNGEE. The V end lost 2 bases, the J end lost 5 bases, and 13 bases lay between the germline ends. This CDR3 contains 14 residues. CDR3 amino acids: CASSVPGSEETQYF. The CDR3, as DNA: TGTGCCAGCAGCGTCCCGGGATCGGAGGAGACCCAGTACTTC.

This rearrangement joins TRBV19 to TRBJ2-7; no clear D. The CDR3 extends over 14 amino acids. Germline loops: CDR1 LNHDA, CDR2 SQIVND (reference sequence). V gave up 3 bases and J gave up 1 base, with 10 bases separating them. DNA of the CDR3: TGTGCCAGTAGTATGGCACAGAATTCCTACGAGCAGTACTTC. Translated: CASSMAQNSYEQYF.

In this sample, this clone turned up once. The chain combines TRBV27 with TRBJ1-5; unclear D gene. The CDR3 runs 14 residues. Germline-derived CDR1 and CDR2 are MNHEY and SMNVEV (reference sequence). Between the trimmed V and J ends, which lost 4 bases and 0 bases, there was a span of 7 bases. CDR3 coding DNA: TGTGCCAGCAGTTATCGGTATAGCAATCAGCCCCAGCATTTT. Amino acids: CASSYRYSNQPQHF.

As for this clone: One end of the junction is discordant with germline, which a read error may explain. In DNA, the CDR3 is TGTGCCAGCAGCCCGCTACAGAATCCCTCCTCCGAGCAGTACTTC. The encoded protein is CASSPLQNPSSEQYF. The V gene is TRBV7-6, the J gene TRBJ2-7; D remains unclear. There are 15 residues in the CDR3. Germline V gives CDR1 SGHVS, CDR2 FNYEAQ.

The chain carries TRBV7-2 and TRBJ2-7; TRBD1 agrees at 8 bases. The V and J ends lost 0 bases and 5 bases, in that order; junction bases with no gene match: 6. The germline V gene encodes CDR1 SGHTA and CDR2 FQGNSA. The CDR3 spans 15 residues. CDR3 in amino acids: CASSLAWTGLNEQYF. CDR3 sequence (DNA): TGTGCCAGCAGCTTAGCCTGGACAGGGTTGAACGAGCAGTACTTC.

This sequence joins TRBV19 and TRBJ2-3, with TRBD2 matching 7 bases. V trimming: 4 bases; J trimming: 5 bases; junction bases outside the gene matches: 0. Per germline, CDR1 LNHDA and CDR2 SQIVND (reference sequence). This CDR3 comprises 12 residues. The DNA of the CDR3 is TGTGCCAGTAGTACTAGCGGAGATACGCAGTATTTT. It translates to CASSTSGDTQYF.

The chain employs TRBV19 and TRBJ1-2, with D unclear. This CDR3 is 12 amino acids long. CDR1 LNHDA and CDR2 SQIVND come from the germline V gene (reference sequence). Trimming took off 8 bases at V and 3 bases at J, with 10 bases between the two ends. CDR3 sequence (DNA): TGTGCCAGTTGGGCGTTCTACTATGGCTACACCTTC. It codes for CASWAFYYGYTF.

The chain has TRBV5-6 and TRBJ1-1; no clear D. Trimming cost V 0 bases and J 4 bases, with 13 bases left between them. Germline V gene sequence: CDR1 SGHDT, CDR2 YYEEEE. This CDR3 is built from 15 residues. CDR3 nucleotides: TGTGCCAGCAGCTTGGGGGGAGCAGGCCTCACTGAAGCTTTCTTT. Protein sequence: CASSLGGAGLTEAFF.

The chain links TRBV7-9 to TRBJ1-1; no reliable D call. The CDR3 has 16 residues. V lost 5 bases, J lost 2 bases, and 18 bases lay in between. Germline lookup yields CDR1 SEHNR and CDR2 FQNEAQ (reference sequence). The CDR3 here is CASSPMRSLQNTEAFF. The DNA for the CDR3 is TGTGCCAGCAGCCCTATGCGATCGCTCCAAAACACTGAAGCTTTCTTT.

V usage is TRBV10-3 and J usage is TRBJ2-2; D gene uncertain. The germline V and J ends were trimmed by 5 bases and 6 bases, with 7 bases remaining between them. The germline CDR1 and CDR2 sequences are ENHRY and SYGVKD. The CDR3 is 12 amino acids. CDR3 DNA: TGTGCCATCAGTCACAGCCCCGGGGAGCTGTTTTTT. As protein: CAISHSPGELFF.